This entry concerns a single T cell receptor beta chain. Participants, about 18 to 89 years old, spanned under 30 US areas. This entry is derived from a study of blood T cell repertoires in COVID-19. The CDR3 is made up of 17 amino acids. V lost 5 bases and J lost 10; bases outside the gene matches: 17. The germline V gene encodes CDR1 SGHTA and CDR2 FQGNSA. Method: immunoSEQ multiplex PCR; TCRdb's copy keeps in-frame clones and lacks some. The top ten clones hold around 2% of a sample with around 290,000 clones, around 89% of them seen once. The chain employs TRBV7-2 and TRBJ1-6; 7 bases line up with TRBD1. Sample: PBMCs or T cells enriched from blood (not recorded which). This clonotype originated in a woman aged 60 to 75 in a cohort exposed to, infected with or recovered from COVID-19 (not recorded which). The CDR3 coding sequence is TGTGCCAGCAGCCCACGTCCCGGGACAGTCTCGGGATCACCCCTCCACTTT. The encoded protein is CASSPRPGTVSGSPLHF.